These T cell receptor beta chains were read from a single sample in a study of shared clonotypes between healthy human individuals. Libraries were prepared by immunoSEQ multiplex PCR; TCRdb keeps only in-frame clonotypes and omits some of them. The sample has approximately 500,000 clones, almost 80% seen once. What was sequenced was PBMCs. The source of these receptors is a woman in her thirties or forties in good health. Some clones in this sample may be carry-over from other donors' samples. Both conserved end residues are part of each CDR3. A D gene is named only where the DNA matches it firmly. Size is omitted from some rows. Given values are once, few, many or a class for expanded clones.

abundance: few
d_gene: .
v_gene: TRBV7-2
j_gene: TRBJ2-2
CDR3aa: CASSLVANTGELFF
CDR3nt: TGTGCCAGCAGCTTAGTCGCGAACACCGGGGAGCTGTTTTTT

abundance: .
d_gene: TRBD1
v_gene: TRBV28
j_gene: TRBJ2-5
CDR3aa: CASSFSSNHAYRDSQETQYF
CDR3nt: TGTGCCAGCAGTTTTTCCTCCAACCACGCCTACCGGGACAGCCAAGAGACCCAGTACTTC

abundance: .
d_gene: TRBD1
v_gene: TRBV19
j_gene: TRBJ1-5
CDR3aa: CASSGTGGQPQHF
CDR3nt: TGTGCCAGTAGCGGGACAGGGGGTCAGCCCCAGCATTTT

abundance: .
d_gene: TRBD2
v_gene: TRBV19
j_gene: TRBJ2-1
CDR3aa: CASSPPRTSGRLYNEQFF
CDR3nt: TGTGCCAGTAGTCCCCCTAGGACTAGCGGGAGGCTCTACAATGAGCAGTTCTTC

abundance: .
d_gene: .
v_gene: TRBV6-5
j_gene: TRBJ2-4
CDR3aa: CASTDRAKNIQYF
CDR3nt: TGTGCCAGCACCGACCGGGCCAAAAACATTCAGTACTTC

abundance: .
d_gene: .
v_gene: TRBV7-9
j_gene: TRBJ1-4
CDR3aa: CASSSGFLGVFSEKLFF
CDR3nt: TGTGCCAGCAGCTCAGGGTTTCTAGGGGTCTTCAGTGAAAAACTGTTTTTT

abundance: .
d_gene: .
v_gene: TRBV5-1
j_gene: TRBJ1-2
CDR3aa: CASSLGGTGSGYTF
CDR3nt: TGCGCCAGCAGCTTGGGGGGCACAGGGAGTGGCTACACCTTC

abundance: .
d_gene: .
v_gene: TRBV18
j_gene: TRBJ2-3
CDR3aa: CASSPPGGVSTDTQYF
CDR3nt: TGTGCCAGCTCACCACCGGGGGGCGTGAGCACAGATACGCAGTATTTT

abundance: .
d_gene: .
v_gene: TRBV7-3
j_gene: TRBJ2-7
CDR3aa: CASSRGPAYEQYF
CDR3nt: TGTGCCAGCAGCCGAGGCCCCGCCTACGAGCAGTACTTC

abundance: .
d_gene: .
v_gene: TRBV9
j_gene: TRBJ1-4
CDR3aa: CASSVGVGSPEKLFF
CDR3nt: TGTGCCAGCAGCGTAGGGGTGGGTTCTCCTGAAAAACTGTTTTTT

abundance: .
d_gene: .
v_gene: TRBV6-5
j_gene: TRBJ2-1
CDR3aa: CASSPPGYNEQFF
CDR3nt: TGTGCCAGCAGTCCCCCGGGGTACAATGAGCAGTTCTTC

abundance: .
d_gene: TRBD2
v_gene: TRBV5-5
j_gene: TRBJ2-7
CDR3aa: CASSFRAGTYYEQYF
CDR3nt: TGTGCCAGCAGCTTCCGAGCGGGGACCTACTACGAGCAGTACTTC

abundance: many
d_gene: .
v_gene: TRBV9
j_gene: TRBJ1-4
CDR3aa: CASSVGGRRNEKLFF
CDR3nt: TGTGCCAGCAGCGTAGGTGGCAGAAGAAATGAAAAACTGTTTTTT

abundance: .
d_gene: .
v_gene: TRBV7-2
j_gene: TRBJ1-3
CDR3aa: CASSLETVKSGNTIYF
CDR3nt: TGTGCCAGCAGCTTAGAGACCGTGAAGTCTGGAAACACCATATATTTT

abundance: .
d_gene: .
v_gene: TRBV7-2
j_gene: TRBJ2-1
CDR3aa: CASSLVGSVNEQFF
CDR3nt: TGTGCCAGCAGCTTAGTCGGGTCTGTCAATGAGCAGTTCTTC

abundance: .
d_gene: TRBD1
v_gene: TRBV28
j_gene: TRBJ2-2
CDR3aa: CASTPGQGGTGELFF
CDR3nt: TGTGCCAGCACCCCGGGACAGGGAGGTACCGGGGAGCTGTTTTTT

abundance: .
d_gene: TRBD2
v_gene: TRBV7-9
j_gene: TRBJ2-3
CDR3aa: CASSLARGDTDTQYF
CDR3nt: TGTGCCAGCAGCTTAGCGCGGGGGGACACAGATACGCAGTATTTT

abundance: .
d_gene: .
v_gene: TRBV11-3
j_gene: TRBJ2-7
CDR3aa: CAAEAGYEQYF
CDR3nt: TGTGCCGCCGAGGCTGGGTACGAGCAGTACTTC

abundance: .
d_gene: .
v_gene: TRBV9
j_gene: TRBJ1-5
CDR3aa: CASSGTPYSNQPQHF
CDR3nt: TGTGCCAGCAGCGGGACTCCTTATAGCAATCAGCCCCAGCATTTT

abundance: once
d_gene: .
v_gene: TRBV4-1
j_gene: TRBJ2-7
CDR3aa: CASSQDPPDLLAYEQYF
CDR3nt: TGCGCCAGCAGCCAAGACCCCCCGGACCTCCTGGCCTACGAGCAGTACTTC

abundance: .
d_gene: TRBD1
v_gene: TRBV28
j_gene: TRBJ1-1
CDR3aa: CASSLSAITGGGYVSEAFF
CDR3nt: TGTGCCAGCAGTTTATCGGCAATTACAGGGGGAGGGTACGTGTCTGAAGCTTTCTTT

abundance: .
d_gene: TRBD1
v_gene: TRBV6-5
j_gene: TRBJ2-7
CDR3aa: CASSTGQGRLQYF
CDR3nt: TGTGCCAGCAGTACGGGACAGGGAAGGTTGCAGTACTTC

abundance: .
d_gene: .
v_gene: TRBV4-3
j_gene: TRBJ1-1
CDR3aa: CASSQVVAATEAFF
CDR3nt: TGCGCCAGCAGCCAAGTGGTCGCGGCCACTGAAGCTTTCTTT

abundance: .
d_gene: TRBD1
v_gene: TRBV6-6
j_gene: TRBJ2-7
CDR3aa: CASAGQGYEQYF
CDR3nt: TGTGCCAGCGCGGGACAGGGGTACGAGCAGTACTTC

abundance: .
d_gene: .
v_gene: TRBV29-1
j_gene: TRBJ1-2
CDR3aa: CSVRGQNYGYTF
CDR3nt: TGCAGCGTGAGGGGACAAAACTATGGCTACACCTTC

abundance: .
d_gene: .
v_gene: TRBV15
j_gene: TRBJ1-3
CDR3aa: CATSGFSGNTIYF
CDR3nt: TGTGCCACCAGCGGGTTCTCTGGAAACACCATATATTTT

abundance: .
d_gene: TRBD2
v_gene: TRBV6-5
j_gene: TRBJ2-5
CDR3aa: CASSASGFPQETQYF
CDR3nt: TGTGCCAGCAGCGCTAGCGGGTTCCCTCAAGAGACCCAGTACTTC

abundance: few
d_gene: TRBD1
v_gene: TRBV28
j_gene: TRBJ2-2
CDR3aa: CASSQTGVSGELFF
CDR3nt: TGTGCCAGCAGCCAAACAGGGGTTAGCGGGGAGCTGTTTTTT

abundance: .
d_gene: .
v_gene: TRBV10-2
j_gene: TRBJ2-1
CDR3aa: CASSLAPSYNEQFF
CDR3nt: TGCGCCAGCTCCCTAGCGCCTTCCTACAATGAGCAGTTCTTC

abundance: .
d_gene: .
v_gene: TRBV19
j_gene: TRBJ1-4
CDR3aa: CASSPGATNEKLFF
CDR3nt: TGTGCCAGTAGTCCGGGGGCAACTAATGAAAAACTGTTTTTT

abundance: .
d_gene: .
v_gene: TRBV7-2
j_gene: TRBJ2-7
CDR3aa: CASSLYEGYEQYF
CDR3nt: TGTGCCAGCAGCTTATACGAGGGCTACGAGCAGTACTTC

abundance: .
d_gene: .
v_gene: TRBV27
j_gene: TRBJ2-7
CDR3aa: CASLRGGGRSYEQYF
CDR3nt: TGTGCCAGCCTCCGGGGTGGGGGTCGCTCCTACGAGCAGTACTTC

abundance: .
d_gene: TRBD1
v_gene: TRBV19
j_gene: TRBJ1-5
CDR3aa: CASTRGLGNQPQHF
CDR3nt: TGTGCCAGTACAAGGGGGCTGGGGAATCAGCCCCAGCATTTT

abundance: .
d_gene: .
v_gene: TRBV7-2
j_gene: TRBJ1-2
CDR3aa: CASSPSWGGYGYTF
CDR3nt: TGTGCCAGCAGCCCGAGTTGGGGAGGGTATGGCTACACCTTC

abundance: .
d_gene: TRBD1
v_gene: TRBV11-2
j_gene: TRBJ1-1
CDR3aa: CASSLGDRGPREAFF
CDR3nt: TGTGCCAGCAGCTTAGGGGACAGGGGCCCGAGGGAGGCTTTCTTT

abundance: .
d_gene: .
v_gene: TRBV4-3
j_gene: TRBJ2-2
CDR3aa: CASSPSGQYIGELFF
CDR3nt: TGCGCCAGCAGCCCGAGTGGACAGTACATCGGGGAGCTGTTTTTT

abundance: .
d_gene: .
v_gene: TRBV11-2
j_gene: TRBJ2-7
CDR3aa: CASSPGLGLYEQYF
CDR3nt: TGTGCCAGCAGCCCGGGACTCGGGCTCTACGAGCAGTACTTC

abundance: .
d_gene: .
v_gene: TRBV5-1
j_gene: TRBJ2-7
CDR3aa: CASSLAGGGSYEQYF
CDR3nt: TGCGCCAGCAGCTTGGCCGGGGGTGGCTCCTACGAGCAGTACTTC

abundance: .
d_gene: TRBD2
v_gene: TRBV9
j_gene: TRBJ2-1
CDR3aa: CASSVDSGRVSYNEQFF
CDR3nt: TGTGCCAGCAGCGTAGACAGCGGGAGGGTCTCCTACAATGAGCAGTTCTTC

abundance: .
d_gene: TRBD2
v_gene: TRBV7-8
j_gene: TRBJ2-7
CDR3aa: CASSLARGGQDLYEQYF
CDR3nt: TGTGCCAGCAGCTTAGCCCGGGGGGGACAAGACCTATACGAGCAGTACTTC

abundance: .
d_gene: .
v_gene: TRBV28
j_gene: TRBJ2-5
CDR3aa: CASSSRWETQYF
CDR3nt: TGTGCCAGCAGTTCGAGATGGGAGACCCAGTACTTC

abundance: .
d_gene: .
v_gene: TRBV2
j_gene: TRBJ2-5
CDR3aa: CASNQPGSSETQYF
CDR3nt: TGTGCCAGCAACCAACCTGGTTCATCGGAGACCCAGTACTTC

abundance: .
d_gene: .
v_gene: TRBV19
j_gene: TRBJ2-5
CDR3aa: CASSILRGSGQETQYF
CDR3nt: TGTGCCAGTAGTATCCTGAGGGGTAGCGGCCAAGAGACCCAGTACTTC

abundance: .
d_gene: .
v_gene: TRBV6-1
j_gene: TRBJ2-7
CDR3aa: CASRERGDEQYF
CDR3nt: TGTGCCAGCCGCGAAAGGGGCGACGAGCAGTACTTC

abundance: .
d_gene: .
v_gene: TRBV6-5
j_gene: TRBJ1-4
CDR3aa: CASSSRQATNEKLFF
CDR3nt: TGTGCCAGCAGTTCCCGACAGGCCACTAATGAAAAACTGTTTTTT

abundance: .
d_gene: TRBD1
v_gene: TRBV10-3
j_gene: TRBJ2-7
CDR3aa: CAISGTENYEQYF
CDR3nt: TGTGCCATCAGCGGGACAGAAAATTACGAGCAGTACTTC

abundance: .
d_gene: .
v_gene: TRBV10-2
j_gene: TRBJ1-5
CDR3aa: CASSEVGYQPQHF
CDR3nt: TGCGCCAGCAGTGAAGTGGGTTATCAGCCCCAGCATTTT

abundance: .
d_gene: .
v_gene: TRBV28
j_gene: TRBJ2-3
CDR3aa: CASSLKAPTDTQYF
CDR3nt: TGTGCCAGCAGTTTAAAGGCCCCCACAGATACGCAGTATTTT

abundance: .
d_gene: TRBD2
v_gene: TRBV5-4
j_gene: TRBJ2-1
CDR3aa: CASSPGGLAGYSSYNEQFF
CDR3nt: TGTGCCAGCAGCCCAGGGGGGCTAGCGGGGTACAGCTCCTACAATGAGCAGTTCTTC

abundance: .
d_gene: TRBD1
v_gene: TRBV5-1
j_gene: TRBJ1-4
CDR3aa: CASSVQGAANEKLFF
CDR3nt: TGCGCCAGCAGCGTACAGGGGGCGGCTAATGAAAAACTGTTTTTT

abundance: .
d_gene: .
v_gene: TRBV5-1
j_gene: TRBJ2-7
CDR3aa: CASSYGRWPAGTQDYEQYF
CDR3nt: TGCGCCAGCAGCTACGGCCGTTGGCCCGCCGGGACACAAGACTACGAGCAGTACTTC

abundance: .
d_gene: .
v_gene: TRBV6-1
j_gene: TRBJ2-4
CDR3aa: CASSEFERKVHF
CDR3nt: TGTGCCAGCAGTGAATTTGAGCGAAAGGTACACTTC

abundance: .
d_gene: .
v_gene: TRBV19
j_gene: TRBJ2-7
CDR3aa: CASSMVGAEQYF
CDR3nt: TGTGCCAGTAGTATGGTGGGAGCCGAGCAGTACTTC

abundance: few
d_gene: .
v_gene: TRBV15
j_gene: TRBJ2-7
CDR3aa: CATSRDPAPLYEQYF
CDR3nt: TGTGCCACCAGCAGAGATCCGGCCCCCCTCTACGAGCAGTACTTC

abundance: .
d_gene: TRBD1
v_gene: TRBV7-2
j_gene: TRBJ2-7
CDR3aa: CASSPGQTSYEQYF
CDR3nt: TGTGCCAGCAGCCCGGGACAGACTTCCTACGAGCAGTACTTC

abundance: .
d_gene: TRBD2
v_gene: TRBV25-1
j_gene: TRBJ2-1
CDR3aa: CASSGGLATSEQFF
CDR3nt: TGTGCCAGCAGTGGGGGACTAGCGACCAGTGAGCAGTTCTTC

abundance: .
d_gene: .
v_gene: TRBV15
j_gene: TRBJ2-7
CDR3aa: CATSRQGSSFYEQYF
CDR3nt: TGTGCCACCAGCAGACAGGGGTCAAGCTTCTACGAGCAGTACTTC

abundance: .
d_gene: .
v_gene: TRBV5-1
j_gene: TRBJ2-7
CDR3aa: CASSDVGSNEQYF
CDR3nt: TGCGCCAGCAGCGACGTGGGGTCCAACGAGCAGTACTTC

abundance: .
d_gene: TRBD1
v_gene: TRBV7-9
j_gene: TRBJ2-1
CDR3aa: CASSLARGTGDNEQFF
CDR3nt: TGTGCCAGCAGCTTAGCGAGGGGGACAGGGGACAATGAGCAGTTCTTC

abundance: once
d_gene: .
v_gene: TRBV29-1
j_gene: TRBJ2-7
CDR3aa: CSVRTTGYEQYF
CDR3nt: TGCAGCGTTCGGACTACGGGGTACGAGCAGTACTTC